The present TCR beta chain was sequenced within a study of blood T cell repertoires in COVID-19. Study information: Both acute and convalescent COVID-19 samples were obtained from the United States, Italy and Spain. Nucleic acid was either cDNA or gDNA, and it came from T cells, B-cell-depleted T cells, or PBMCs.

Authors' processing steps: The assay estimated nucleated cells by amplifying reference gene primers. Profiling relied on immunoSEQ multiplex PCR, and the TCRdb table lists in-frame clones only, not all of them. V and J calls and clone size follow that table, whereas D and trimming were derived from the DNA. The data contain about 220,000 clones, 70% to 85% of them singletons. The V end was cut by 0 bases, the J end by 0 bases, with 9 bases between. CDR3 length equals 16 residues. Germline V CDR1 and CDR2: KGHSH, LQKENI. Two negative PCRs, clearance, or symptom resolution characterized the recovered Cohort 3 donors.

The sample consisted of PBMCs or T cells enriched from blood (not recorded which). The chain uses TRBV18 and TRBJ1-3, with D perhaps matching TRBD1 (5 bases). This clonotype originated in a woman aged 60 to 75 who had recovered from COVID-19. In nucleotides, the CDR3 is TGTGCCAGCTCACCACCGGGACTCAGCTCTGGAAACACCATATATTTT. This encodes CASSPPGLSSGNTIYF.